The rows below give T cell receptor beta chains drawn from one sample of a study of cytomegalovirus exposure and HLA in healthy donors. Assay used: immunoSEQ multiplex PCR; TCRdb lists only in-frame clones, some missing. The table has 100,000 or so clones, more than 60% seen once. What was sequenced was PBMCs. These receptors were taken from a female donor in good health and CMV-seronegative. The CDR3 runs from the conserved cysteine through the conserved F or W. The D gene is left open where the match is weak. The size field is filled for only some rows; it gives once, few, many or a size class.

D	V	size	J	length	CDR3	DNA
TRBD1	TRBV5-1	-	TRBJ2-7	15	CASSMEGTAVGKQYF	TGCGCCAGCAGTATGGAAGGGACAGCGGTTGGGAAGCAGTACTTC
TRBD1	TRBV6-1	once	TRBJ2-7	17	CASSDKGVNRGQYEQYF	TGTGCCAGCAGTGATAAGGGGGTAAACAGGGGGCAGTACGAGCAGTACTTC
-	TRBV7-9	few	TRBJ1-1	11	CASSPHREAFF	TGTGCCAGCAGCCCCCACAGGGAAGCTTTCTTT
-	TRBV5-4	-	TRBJ2-3	17	CASSPGIRLHSTDTQYF	TGTGCCAGCAGCCCAGGGATCAGGCTACATAGCACAGATACGCAGTATTTT
TRBD2	TRBV6-1	-	TRBJ2-1	16	CASSESAASGGNEQFF	TGTGCCAGCAGTGAATCCGCGGCTAGCGGGGGCAATGAGCAGTTCTTC
TRBD1	TRBV12-5	-	TRBJ2-1	13	CASGSGQFNEQFF	TGTGCTAGTGGTTCGGGACAGTTCAATGAGCAGTTCTTC
-	TRBV4-1	few	TRBJ1-1	13	CASSVRTATEAFF	TGCGCCAGCAGCGTGAGGACAGCTACTGAAGCTTTCTTT
TRBD2	TRBV7-9	-	TRBJ2-5	15	CASSFPAGVGETQYF	TGTGCCAGCAGCTTCCCCGCGGGGGTAGGAGAGACCCAGTACTTC
-	TRBV5-8	few	TRBJ1-6	15	CASSLTGKSNSPLHF	TGTGCCAGCAGCTTGACAGGGAAGAGTAATTCACCCCTCCACTTT
-	TRBV11-2	-	TRBJ2-7	15	CASSSGLWISYEQYF	TGTGCCAGCAGCTCGGGATTGTGGATATCCTACGAGCAGTACTTC
TRBD2	TRBV5-4	once	TRBJ2-7	16	CASSMESGGPFYEQYF	TGTGCCAGCAGCATGGAATCGGGGGGGCCCTTCTACGAGCAGTACTTC
-	TRBV4-1	-	TRBJ2-3	15	CASSAYQRGTDTQYF	TGCGCCAGCAGCGCCTACCAGAGGGGCACAGATACGCAGTATTTT
TRBD2	TRBV2	-	TRBJ2-3	15	CASRDSGVPTDTQYF	TGTGCCAGCAGAGACAGCGGGGTCCCCACAGATACGCAGTATTTT